This TCR beta chain was recovered during a study of blood T cell repertoires in COVID-19. Using immunoSEQ multiplex PCR, the repertoire was profiled, and TCRdb retains in-frame clones only, with some absent. The table records nearly 200,000 clones, roughly 80% of them present only once. The V gene lost 5 bases and the J gene lost 6 bases, with 19 bases spanning the gap. The CDR3 has 16 residues. From germline, CDR1 is SGHAT and CDR2 FQNNGV. This sequence originates from a human donor in a cohort sampled during active COVID-19. The sample was peripheral blood. The chain joins TRBV11-2 to TRBJ2-2; a weak D match, TRBD2 (7 bases). The DNA of the CDR3 is TGTGCCAGCAGCCCACGTCGGGAGGAGGGGGCCGGGGAGCTGTTTTTT. Protein product: CASSPRREEGAGELFF.